The present entry profiles one T cell receptor beta chain with its context. Its antigen is currently unknown. PCR was performed using 60 Vbeta and 13 Jbeta primers. The table came from immunoSEQ multiplex PCR; TCRdb's copy has only in-frame clones and leaves some out. The sample has approximately 170,000 clones, around 78% seen once. The entry originates in a study of cytomegalovirus exposure and HLA in healthy donors. General study results and limits: The likely explanation for a cluster of highly shared sequence variants was sequencing artifact.

The CDR3 runs 13 residues. With 8 bases removed from V and 5 bases from J, the gap between germline ends came to 13 bases. From germline, CDR1 is MNHEY and CDR2 SMNVEV (reference sequence). This chain links TRBV27 with TRBJ2-1; D gene uncertain. The sequenced sample was PBMCs. This TCR derives from a woman in her thirties or forties in good health and CMV-seronegative. CDR3 region: CASRTGAHNEQFF. The CDR3 DNA reads TGTGCCAGCCGCACCGGAGCTCACAATGAGCAGTTCTTC.